Below, 10 T cell receptor beta chains from the same sample are listed, as sequenced in a study of cytotoxic CD8 clonotypes in ibrutinib-treated CLL. TCRdb's table, derived via immunoSEQ multiplex PCR, lists solely in-frame clones and lacks some. This sample yields more than 150,000 clones, of which around 70% are seen a single time; roughly 13% belongs to the top ten. This material consisted of PBMCs, taken after 24 months of ibrutinib treatment. All receptors come from a human donor with chronic lymphocytic leukemia.

The J gene is TRBJ2-1, the V gene TRBV5-1; D not resolved. V lost 4 bases to trimming and J lost 8 bases, with 13 bases between them. The CDR3 covers 13 residues. Germline values: CDR1 SGHRS, CDR2 YFSETQ. CDR3 nucleotides: TGCGCCAGCAGCACCATTCATTACGATGAGCAGTTCTTC. Its translation: CASSTIHYDEQFF.

This clone was counted a single time. This chain connects TRBV28 to TRBJ2-2; D is unclear. In germline, CDR1 is MDHEN, CDR2 SYDVKM. The CDR3 loop spans 12 amino acids. Trimming removed 6 bases from V and 7 bases from J, with 9 bases in between. For the CDR3, the DNA is TGTGCCAGCAGGCTGTGGGTCGGGGAGCTGTTTTTT. This codes for CASRLWVGELFF.

The chain links TRBV7-2 to TRBJ2-3; no clear D. Germline V gives CDR1 SGHTA, CDR2 FQGNSA. Trimming cost V 2 bases and J 6 bases, with 3 bases left between them. The CDR3 totals 11 residues. In DNA form, the CDR3 reads TGTGCCAGCAGCTTAAAGGATACGCAGTATTTT. The encoded protein is CASSLKDTQYF. The full variable domain, completed using reference TRBV7-2 and TRBJ2-3, is GAGVSQSPSNKVTEKGKDVELRCDPISGHTALYWYRQSLGQGLEFLIYFQGNSAPDKSGLPSDRFSAERTGGSVSTLTIQRTQQEDSAVYLCASSLKDTQYFGPGTRLTVL.

This clone has more than one count but fewer than ten. This rearrangement joins TRBV7-9 to TRBJ2-2, with unresolved D. Germline V gene lookup returns CDR1 SEHNR and CDR2 FQNEAQ (reference sequence). The CDR3 runs 17 residues. The ends were cut back, 0 bases at V and 0 bases at J, with 11 bases in the middle. The CDR3 DNA reads TGTGCCAGCAGCTTAGCTTCCGCACCAACGAACACCGGGGAGCTGTTTTTT. Its protein is CASSLASAPTNTGELFF.

The chain joins TRBV6-1 to TRBJ2-6; D not resolved. The CDR3 extends over 13 amino acids. Trimming shortened V by 3 bases and J by 1 base, and 1 base separated the two germline ends. The germline gives CDR1 MNHNS, CDR2 SASEGT. The CDR3 coding sequence is TGTGCCAGCAGTGATTCTGGGGCCAACGTCCTGACTTTC. It specifies CASSDSGANVLTF.

J is TRBJ2-3 and V is TRBV9, with 7 bases identical to TRBD2. Trimming at V came to 0 bases and at J to 5 bases, leaving 6 bases not matched to a gene. The CDR3 sequence is 15 residues long. CDR1 is SGDLS and CDR2 is YYNGEE in the germline V gene. CDR3 sequence reads: CASSVDGRSIDTQYF. The CDR3 bases are TGTGCCAGCAGCGTAGACGGGAGGTCTATAGATACGCAGTATTTT.

This clone has only a few counts. This chain connects TRBV18 to TRBJ2-1, with D perhaps TRBD1 (6 bases). The V gene lost 3 bases and the J gene lost 4 bases, with 13 bases spanning the gap. The CDR3 covers 15 residues. Per the germline V gene, CDR1 is KGHSH and CDR2 is LQKENI. The DNA for the CDR3 is TGTGCCAGCTCACCTTCTGGACAGACGTACAATGAGCAGTTCTTC. As protein: CASSPSGQTYNEQFF.

This chain connects TRBV2 to TRBJ2-3; D might be TRBD1 (6 bases). V lost 10 bases and J lost 4, with 15 bases in between. The germline gives CDR1 SNHLY, CDR2 FYNNEI. This CDR3 is built from 13 residues. CDR3 residues: CANKQGASDTQYF. The CDR3 bases are TGTGCCAACAAACAGGGAGCCTCAGATACGCAGTATTTT.

This sequence joins TRBV4-2 and TRBJ2-7; perhaps D is TRBD1 or TRBD2 (5 bases each). The germline V and J ends were trimmed by 4 bases and 0 bases, with 10 bases remaining between them. The CDR3 length is 14 residues. Germline V gene data show CDR1 as LGHNA and CDR2 as YNFKEQ. For the CDR3, the DNA is TGTGCCAGCAGCCCCAGGGAGAGCTCCTACGAGCAGTACTTC. Translating it yields CASSPRESSYEQYF.

The chain has TRBV5-1 and TRBJ2-2; perhaps TRBD2 as D (5 bases). Deletions cut 0 bases from V and 8 bases from J, with 14 bases between. CDR1 and CDR2 (germline): SGHRS, YFSETQ. This CDR3 has 15 amino acids. The CDR3 is CASSLGLDSVGELFF. DNA of the CDR3: TGCGCCAGCAGCTTGGGTCTGGACTCGGTGGGGGAGCTGTTTTTT.